The clone carrying this TCR beta chain was counted ten times or more. Its antigen is not identified. The source of the sample is a study of T cells after yellow fever vaccination. Study in general: Fractions containing few cells were prepared with SMART-Seq v4 Ultra Low Input.

Production of TCR cDNA was by 5'RACE template switching, which also added a universal primer site and UMIs. TCRdb reprocessed the 5' RACE reads via MiXCR and lists one record per CDR3 protein. The sample yields 200,000 to 300,000 distinct CDR3 sequences, more than 3.5% seen once. There are 16 residues in the CDR3. In germline, CDR1 is SGHDT, CDR2 YYEEEE. V was pared by 4 bases and J by 1 base, with 6 bases of the junction left unmatched. Study-wide points: Reappearance after the booster was observed for most primary-vaccination clones (96% CD4, almost 90% CD8).

V and J are TRBV5-6 and TRBJ2-2; 8 nucleotides line up with TRBD2. This material consisted of PBMCs, taken 15 days after the yellow fever booster vaccination. This TCR was recovered from a man aged 18 to 30 who received the YFV17D yellow fever vaccine. CDR3 bases: TGTGCCAGCAGCCCTAGACTAGCGAGGAACACCGGGGAGCTGTTTTTT. Encoded protein: CASSPRLARNTGELFF.